These T cell receptor beta chains were read from a single sample in a study of T cell responses to AZD1222 COVID-19 vaccine. Clones were read by immunoSEQ multiplex PCR, and TCRdb kept only the in-frame ones, dropping some. The sample includes about 180,000 clones, around 90% seen only once; the top ten take 0.49%. Specimen: peripheral blood, collected on day 0 of AZD1222 vaccination. The origin of the receptors is an adult in good health. Each CDR3 is given with its conserved first and last residue. A D gene is named only where the DNA matches it firmly. A clone size is listed for some rows: how often the clone was seen (once, few, many), or a class if it is expanded.

j_gene: TRBJ1-2
v_gene: TRBV28
d_gene: .
abundance: .
CDR3nt: TGTGCCAGCAGTAGGGGGGATGTAAGGAACTATGGCTACACCTTC
CDR3aa: CASSRGDVRNYGYTF

j_gene: TRBJ1-2
v_gene: TRBV28
d_gene: .
abundance: .
CDR3nt: TGTGCCAGCCAGGCCGGGGTCTATGGCTACACCTTC
CDR3aa: CASQAGVYGYTF

j_gene: TRBJ2-7
v_gene: TRBV18
d_gene: TRBD2
abundance: .
CDR3nt: TGTGCCAGCTCCCCTCCGGGGAGGGGATCTTACGAGCAGTACTTC
CDR3aa: CASSPPGRGSYEQYF

j_gene: TRBJ1-2
v_gene: TRBV28
d_gene: .
abundance: .
CDR3nt: TGTGCCAGCAGTTTAGGGGGTGCGGGCTATGGCTACACCTTC
CDR3aa: CASSLGGAGYGYTF

j_gene: TRBJ2-6
v_gene: TRBV19
d_gene: TRBD1
abundance: .
CDR3nt: TGTGCCAGTAGTATAACAGGGGGCGCGTCTGGGGCCAACGTCCTGACTTTC
CDR3aa: CASSITGGASGANVLTF

j_gene: TRBJ1-5
v_gene: TRBV12-5
d_gene: .
abundance: .
CDR3nt: TGTGCTAGTGGTCCCTATTACGCCCAGCATTTT
CDR3aa: CASGPYYAQHF

j_gene: TRBJ2-7
v_gene: TRBV2
d_gene: .
abundance: .
CDR3nt: TGTGCCAACAGAGACAGCTACTCCTACGAGCAGTACTTC
CDR3aa: CANRDSYSYEQYF

j_gene: TRBJ1-2
v_gene: TRBV19
d_gene: .
abundance: .
CDR3nt: TGTGCCAGTAGTATACTGTCTAACTATGGCTACACCTTC
CDR3aa: CASSILSNYGYTF

j_gene: TRBJ1-6
v_gene: TRBV19
d_gene: .
abundance: .
CDR3nt: TGTGCCAGTAGTATGTCAGGGAATTCACCCCTCCACTTT
CDR3aa: CASSMSGNSPLHF

j_gene: TRBJ2-7
v_gene: TRBV3-1/TRBV3-2
d_gene: .
abundance: .
CDR3nt: TGTGCCAGCAGCCAAGAAGTGATCGCATACGAGCAGTACTTC
CDR3aa: CASSQEVIAYEQYF

j_gene: TRBJ2-7
v_gene: TRBV7-3
d_gene: TRBD1
abundance: .
CDR3nt: TGTGCCAGCAGCTCGGGGCAGGGGGACTACGAGCAGTACTTC
CDR3aa: CASSSGQGDYEQYF

j_gene: TRBJ2-7
v_gene: TRBV6-2/TRBV6-3
d_gene: .
abundance: .
CDR3nt: TGTGCCAGCAGTTACTACCGTACCCGAAGGGGTGACGAGCAGTACTTC
CDR3aa: CASSYYRTRRGDEQYF

j_gene: TRBJ1-5
v_gene: TRBV15
d_gene: .
abundance: few
CDR3nt: TGTGCCACCAGCAGAGATCCCGGCTTTAATCAGCCCCAGCATTTT
CDR3aa: CATSRDPGFNQPQHF

j_gene: TRBJ2-5
v_gene: TRBV6-5
d_gene: .
abundance: .
CDR3nt: TGTGCCAGCAGTCCCTGGGGGACGGTGGAGACCCAGTACTTC
CDR3aa: CASSPWGTVETQYF

j_gene: TRBJ1-3
v_gene: TRBV7-3
d_gene: .
abundance: few
CDR3nt: TGTGCCAGCAGCACAGGGTCTGGAAACACCATATATTTT
CDR3aa: CASSTGSGNTIYF

j_gene: TRBJ2-3
v_gene: TRBV6-5
d_gene: .
abundance: .
CDR3nt: TGTGCCAGCAGTTATGGAACAGGCCTCACAGATACGCAGTATTTT
CDR3aa: CASSYGTGLTDTQYF

j_gene: TRBJ2-7
v_gene: TRBV12-3/TRBV12-4
d_gene: .
abundance: .
CDR3nt: TGTGCCAGCAGTTTAATGTCAGACGAGCAGTACTTC
CDR3aa: CASSLMSDEQYF

j_gene: TRBJ2-7
v_gene: TRBV30
d_gene: .
abundance: .
CDR3nt: TGTGCCTGGAGTCCACAGGACGAGCAGTACTTC
CDR3aa: CAWSPQDEQYF

j_gene: TRBJ1-1
v_gene: TRBV28
d_gene: .
abundance: .
CDR3nt: TGTGCCAGCAGTTTAGGGGGGCACTACACTGAAGCTTTCTTT
CDR3aa: CASSLGGHYTEAFF

j_gene: TRBJ2-7
v_gene: TRBV28
d_gene: .
abundance: once
CDR3nt: TGTGCCAGCAGTCCACCCCCCCGGAGGCCCTACGAGCAGTACTTC
CDR3aa: CASSPPPRRPYEQYF

j_gene: TRBJ2-1
v_gene: TRBV3-1/TRBV3-2
d_gene: TRBD2
abundance: .
CDR3nt: TGTGCCAGCAGCCAAGTGACAGGCTGGACTAGCGGATACAATGAGCAGTTCTTC
CDR3aa: CASSQVTGWTSGYNEQFF

j_gene: TRBJ2-1
v_gene: TRBV7-2
d_gene: .
abundance: .
CDR3nt: TGTGCCAGCAGCTTAGAAGGCCTCTTAAGGGAGAATGAGCAGTTCTTC
CDR3aa: CASSLEGLLRENEQFF

j_gene: TRBJ2-3
v_gene: TRBV4-2
d_gene: TRBD2
abundance: .
CDR3nt: TGTGCCAGCAGCCAAAACCCTAGCGGGGGGACAGCTACGCAGTATTTT
CDR3aa: CASSQNPSGGTATQYF

j_gene: TRBJ2-3
v_gene: TRBV5-8
d_gene: .
abundance: once
CDR3nt: TGTGCCAGCAGCCGTCGACAGGGCACAGATACGCAGTATTTT
CDR3aa: CASSRRQGTDTQYF

j_gene: TRBJ1-6
v_gene: TRBV19
d_gene: .
abundance: .
CDR3nt: TGTGCCAGTAGTCAAGACGATAATTCACCCCTCCACTTT
CDR3aa: CASSQDDNSPLHF

j_gene: TRBJ1-1
v_gene: TRBV4-3
d_gene: .
abundance: .
CDR3nt: TGCGCCAGCAGCCCCTCGGGGGGCGGCACTGAAGCTTTCTTT
CDR3aa: CASSPSGGGTEAFF

j_gene: TRBJ2-1
v_gene: TRBV30
d_gene: TRBD2
abundance: once
CDR3nt: TGTGCCTGGAGTTATACCCGGACTAGCGGAGGGTACAATGAGCAGTTCTTC
CDR3aa: CAWSYTRTSGGYNEQFF

j_gene: TRBJ1-1
v_gene: TRBV11-2
d_gene: .
abundance: .
CDR3nt: TGTGCCAGCAGCTTAGTGCTGAACACTGAAGCTTTCTTT
CDR3aa: CASSLVLNTEAFF